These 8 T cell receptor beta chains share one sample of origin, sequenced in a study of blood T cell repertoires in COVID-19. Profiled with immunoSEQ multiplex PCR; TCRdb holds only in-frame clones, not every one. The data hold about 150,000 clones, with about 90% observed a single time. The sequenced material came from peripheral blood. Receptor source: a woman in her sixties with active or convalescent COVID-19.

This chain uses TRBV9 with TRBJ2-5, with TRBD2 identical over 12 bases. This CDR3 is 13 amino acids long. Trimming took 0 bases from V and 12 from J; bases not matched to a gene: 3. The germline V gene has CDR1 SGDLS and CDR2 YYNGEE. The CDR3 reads CASSVGTSGEEYF. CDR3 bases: TGTGCCAGCAGCGTAGGGACTAGCGGGGAGGAGTACTTC.

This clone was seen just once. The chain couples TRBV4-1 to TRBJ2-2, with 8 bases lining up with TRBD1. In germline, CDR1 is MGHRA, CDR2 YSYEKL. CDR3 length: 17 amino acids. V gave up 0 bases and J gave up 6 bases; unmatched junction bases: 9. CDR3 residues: CASSQEERTGGSGELFF. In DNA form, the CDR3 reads TGCGCCAGCAGCCAAGAAGAAAGAACAGGGGGATCCGGGGAGCTGTTTTTT.

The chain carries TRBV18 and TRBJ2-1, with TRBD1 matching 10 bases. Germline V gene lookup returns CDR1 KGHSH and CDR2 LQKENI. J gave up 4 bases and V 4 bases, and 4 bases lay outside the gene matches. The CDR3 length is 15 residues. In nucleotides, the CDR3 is TGTGCCAGCTCACTCGGACAGGGGGATTACAATGAGCAGTTCTTC. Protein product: CASSLGQGDYNEQFF. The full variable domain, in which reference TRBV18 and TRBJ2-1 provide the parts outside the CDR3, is NAGVMQNPRHLVRRRGQEARLRCSPMKGHSHVYWYRQLPEEGLKFMVYLQKENIIDESGMPKERFSAEFPKEGPSILRIQQVVRGDSAAYFCASSLGQGDYNEQFFGPGTRLTVL.

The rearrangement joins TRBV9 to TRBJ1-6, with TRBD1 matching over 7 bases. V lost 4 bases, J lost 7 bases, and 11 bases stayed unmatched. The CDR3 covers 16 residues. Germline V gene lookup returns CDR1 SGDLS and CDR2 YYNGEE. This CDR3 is CASSRRMRQGNSPLHF. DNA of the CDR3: TGTGCCAGCAGCCGGCGAATGCGACAGGGAAATTCACCCCTCCACTTT.

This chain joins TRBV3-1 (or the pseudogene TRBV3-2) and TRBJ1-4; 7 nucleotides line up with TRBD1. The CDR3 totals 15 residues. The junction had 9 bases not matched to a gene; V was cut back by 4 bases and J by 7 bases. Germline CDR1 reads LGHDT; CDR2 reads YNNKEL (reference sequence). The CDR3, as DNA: TGTGCCAGCAGCCCCAGACAGGGTGGAGCTGAAAAACTGTTTTTT. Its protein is CASSPRQGGAEKLFF.

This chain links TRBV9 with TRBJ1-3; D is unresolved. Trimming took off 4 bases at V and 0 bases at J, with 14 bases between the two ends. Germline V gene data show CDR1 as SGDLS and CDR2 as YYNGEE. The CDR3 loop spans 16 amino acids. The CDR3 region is CASSSGDFFSGNTIYF. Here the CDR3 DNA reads TGTGCCAGCAGCTCTGGCGACTTTTTCTCTGGAAACACCATATATTTT.

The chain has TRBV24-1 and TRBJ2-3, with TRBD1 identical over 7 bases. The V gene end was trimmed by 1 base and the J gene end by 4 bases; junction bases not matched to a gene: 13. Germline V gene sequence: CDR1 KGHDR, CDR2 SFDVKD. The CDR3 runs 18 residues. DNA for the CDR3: TGTGCCACCAGTGATTTAGGGAGACAGGGCAGGATCGCAGATACGCAGTATTTT. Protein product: CATSDLGRQGRIADTQYF.

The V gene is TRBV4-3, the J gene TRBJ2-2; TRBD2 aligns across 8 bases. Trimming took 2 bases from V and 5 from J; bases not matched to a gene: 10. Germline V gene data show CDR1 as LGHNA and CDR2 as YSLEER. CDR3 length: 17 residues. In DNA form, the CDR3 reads TGCGCCAGCAGCCAACCCCGGGGGGCGGGGGGAACCGGGGAGCTGTTTTTT. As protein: CASSQPRGAGGTGELFF.